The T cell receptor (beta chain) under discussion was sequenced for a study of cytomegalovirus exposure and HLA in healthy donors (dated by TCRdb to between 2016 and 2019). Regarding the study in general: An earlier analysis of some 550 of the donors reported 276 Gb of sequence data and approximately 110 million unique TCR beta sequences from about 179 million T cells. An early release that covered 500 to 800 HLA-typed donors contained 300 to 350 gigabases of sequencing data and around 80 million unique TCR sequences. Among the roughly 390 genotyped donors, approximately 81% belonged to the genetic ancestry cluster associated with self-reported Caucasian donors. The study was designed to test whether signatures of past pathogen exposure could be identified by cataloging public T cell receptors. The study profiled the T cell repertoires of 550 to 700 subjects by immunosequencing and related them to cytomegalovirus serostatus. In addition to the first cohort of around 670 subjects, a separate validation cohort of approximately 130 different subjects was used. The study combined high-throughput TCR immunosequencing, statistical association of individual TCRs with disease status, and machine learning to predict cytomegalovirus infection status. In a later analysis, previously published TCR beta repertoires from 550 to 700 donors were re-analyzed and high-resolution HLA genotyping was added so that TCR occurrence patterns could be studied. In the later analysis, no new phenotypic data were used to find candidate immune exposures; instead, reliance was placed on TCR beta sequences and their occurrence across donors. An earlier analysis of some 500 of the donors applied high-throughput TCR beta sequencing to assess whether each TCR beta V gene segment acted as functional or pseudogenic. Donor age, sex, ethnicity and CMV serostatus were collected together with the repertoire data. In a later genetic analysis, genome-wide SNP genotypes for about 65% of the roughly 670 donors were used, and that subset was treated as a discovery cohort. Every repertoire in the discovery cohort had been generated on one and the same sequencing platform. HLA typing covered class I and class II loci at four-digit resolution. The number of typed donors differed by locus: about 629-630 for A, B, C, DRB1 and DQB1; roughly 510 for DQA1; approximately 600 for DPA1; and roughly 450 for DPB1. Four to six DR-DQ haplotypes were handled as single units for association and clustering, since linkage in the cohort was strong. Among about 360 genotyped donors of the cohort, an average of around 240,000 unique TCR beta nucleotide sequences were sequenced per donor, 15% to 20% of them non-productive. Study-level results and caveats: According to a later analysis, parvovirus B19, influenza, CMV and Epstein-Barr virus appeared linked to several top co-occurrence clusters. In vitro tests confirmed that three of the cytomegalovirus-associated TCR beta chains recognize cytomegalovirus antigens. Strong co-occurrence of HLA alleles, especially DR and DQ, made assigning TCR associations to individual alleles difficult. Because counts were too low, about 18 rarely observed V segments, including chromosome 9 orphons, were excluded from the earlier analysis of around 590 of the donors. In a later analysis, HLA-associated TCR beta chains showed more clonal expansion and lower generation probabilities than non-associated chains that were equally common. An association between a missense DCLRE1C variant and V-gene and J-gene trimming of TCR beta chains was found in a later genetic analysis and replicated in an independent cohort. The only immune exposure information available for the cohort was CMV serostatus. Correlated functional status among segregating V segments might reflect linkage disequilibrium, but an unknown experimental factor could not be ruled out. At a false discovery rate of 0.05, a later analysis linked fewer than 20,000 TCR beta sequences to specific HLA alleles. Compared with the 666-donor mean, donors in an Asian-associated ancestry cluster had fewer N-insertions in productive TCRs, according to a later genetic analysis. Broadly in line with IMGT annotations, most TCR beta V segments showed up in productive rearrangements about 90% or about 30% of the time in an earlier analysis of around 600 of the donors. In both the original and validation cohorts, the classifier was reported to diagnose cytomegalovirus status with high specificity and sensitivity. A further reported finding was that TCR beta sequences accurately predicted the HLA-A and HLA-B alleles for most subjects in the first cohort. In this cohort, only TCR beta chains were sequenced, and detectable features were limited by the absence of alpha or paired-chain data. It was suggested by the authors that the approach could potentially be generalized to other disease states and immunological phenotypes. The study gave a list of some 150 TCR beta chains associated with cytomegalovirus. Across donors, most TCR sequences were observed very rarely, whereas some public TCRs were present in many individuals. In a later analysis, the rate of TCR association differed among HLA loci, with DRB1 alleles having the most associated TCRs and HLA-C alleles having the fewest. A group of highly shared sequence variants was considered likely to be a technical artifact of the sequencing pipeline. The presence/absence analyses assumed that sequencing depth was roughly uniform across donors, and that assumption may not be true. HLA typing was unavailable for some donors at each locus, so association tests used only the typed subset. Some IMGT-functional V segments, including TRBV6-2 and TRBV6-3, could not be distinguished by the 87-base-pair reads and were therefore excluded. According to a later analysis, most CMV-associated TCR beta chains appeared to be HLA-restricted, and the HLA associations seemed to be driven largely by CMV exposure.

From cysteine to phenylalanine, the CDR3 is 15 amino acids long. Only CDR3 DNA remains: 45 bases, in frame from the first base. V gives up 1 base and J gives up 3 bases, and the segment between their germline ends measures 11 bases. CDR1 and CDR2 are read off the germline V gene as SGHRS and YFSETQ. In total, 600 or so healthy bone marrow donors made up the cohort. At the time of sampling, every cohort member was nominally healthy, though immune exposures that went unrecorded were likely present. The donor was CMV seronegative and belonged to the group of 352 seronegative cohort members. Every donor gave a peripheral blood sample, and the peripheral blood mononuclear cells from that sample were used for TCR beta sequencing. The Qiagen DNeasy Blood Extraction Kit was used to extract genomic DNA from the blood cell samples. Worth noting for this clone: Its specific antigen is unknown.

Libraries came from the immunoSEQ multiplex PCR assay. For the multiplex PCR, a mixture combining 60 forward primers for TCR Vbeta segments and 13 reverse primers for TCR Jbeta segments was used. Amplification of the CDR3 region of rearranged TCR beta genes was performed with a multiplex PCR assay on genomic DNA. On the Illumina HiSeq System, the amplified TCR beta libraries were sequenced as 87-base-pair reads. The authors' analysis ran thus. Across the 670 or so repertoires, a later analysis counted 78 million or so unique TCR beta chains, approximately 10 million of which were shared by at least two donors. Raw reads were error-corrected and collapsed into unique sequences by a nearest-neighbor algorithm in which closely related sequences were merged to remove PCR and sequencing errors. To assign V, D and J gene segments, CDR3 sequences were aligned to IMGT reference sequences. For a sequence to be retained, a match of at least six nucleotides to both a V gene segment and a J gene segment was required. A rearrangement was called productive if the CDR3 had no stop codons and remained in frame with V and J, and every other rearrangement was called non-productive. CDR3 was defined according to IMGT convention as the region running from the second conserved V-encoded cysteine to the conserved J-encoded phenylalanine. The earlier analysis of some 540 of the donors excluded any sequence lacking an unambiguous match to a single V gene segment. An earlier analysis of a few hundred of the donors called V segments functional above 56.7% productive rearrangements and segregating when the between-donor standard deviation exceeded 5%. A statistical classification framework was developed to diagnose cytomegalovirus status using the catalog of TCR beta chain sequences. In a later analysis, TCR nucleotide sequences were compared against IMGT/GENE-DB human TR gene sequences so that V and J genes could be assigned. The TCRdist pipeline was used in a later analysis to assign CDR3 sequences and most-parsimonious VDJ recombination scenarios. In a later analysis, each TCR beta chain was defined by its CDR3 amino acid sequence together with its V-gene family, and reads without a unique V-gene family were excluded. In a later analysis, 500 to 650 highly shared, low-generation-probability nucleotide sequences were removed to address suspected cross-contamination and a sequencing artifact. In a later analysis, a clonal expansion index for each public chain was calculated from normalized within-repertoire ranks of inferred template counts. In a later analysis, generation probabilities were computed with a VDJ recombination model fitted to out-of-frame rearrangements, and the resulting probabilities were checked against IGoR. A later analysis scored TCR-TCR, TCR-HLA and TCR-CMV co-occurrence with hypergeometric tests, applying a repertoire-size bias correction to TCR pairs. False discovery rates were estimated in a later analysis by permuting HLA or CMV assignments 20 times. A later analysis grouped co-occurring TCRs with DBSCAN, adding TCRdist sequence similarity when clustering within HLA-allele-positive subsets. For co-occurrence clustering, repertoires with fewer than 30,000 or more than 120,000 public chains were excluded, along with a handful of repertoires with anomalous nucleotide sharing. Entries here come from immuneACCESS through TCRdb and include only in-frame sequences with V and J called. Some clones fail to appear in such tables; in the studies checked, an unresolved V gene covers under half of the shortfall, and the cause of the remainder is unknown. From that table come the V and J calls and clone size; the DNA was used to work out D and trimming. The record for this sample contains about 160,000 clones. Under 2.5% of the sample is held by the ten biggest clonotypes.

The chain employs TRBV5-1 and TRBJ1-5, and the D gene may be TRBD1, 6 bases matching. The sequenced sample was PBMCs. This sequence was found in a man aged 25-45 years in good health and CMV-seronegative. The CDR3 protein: CASSLLGGDNQPQHF. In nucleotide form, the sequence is TGCGCCAGCAGCTTGTTAGGGGGTGACAATCAGCCCCAGCATTTT.